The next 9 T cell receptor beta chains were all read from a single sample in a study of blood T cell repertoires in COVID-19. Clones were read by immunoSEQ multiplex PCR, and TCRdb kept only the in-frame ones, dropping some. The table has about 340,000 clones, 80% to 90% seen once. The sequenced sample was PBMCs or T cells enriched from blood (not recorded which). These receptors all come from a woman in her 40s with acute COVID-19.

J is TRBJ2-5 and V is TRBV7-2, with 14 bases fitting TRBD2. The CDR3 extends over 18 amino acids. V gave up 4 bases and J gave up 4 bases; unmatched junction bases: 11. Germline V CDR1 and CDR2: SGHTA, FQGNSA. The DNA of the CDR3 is TGTGCCAGCAGCTCGCTATATGGACTAGCGGGAGGAGTAGAGACCCAGTACTTC. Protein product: CASSSLYGLAGGVETQYF.

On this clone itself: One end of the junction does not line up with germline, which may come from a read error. The chain's CDR3 is CASSVARVGHTEAFF. CDR3 DNA: TGTGCCAGCAGCGTAGCCAGGGTCGGACACACTGAAGCTTTCTTT. The chain combines TRBV7-8 with TRBJ1-1; a weak D match, TRBD1 (5 bases). CDR3 length: 15 amino acids. The germline gives CDR1 SGHVS, CDR2 FQNEAQ.

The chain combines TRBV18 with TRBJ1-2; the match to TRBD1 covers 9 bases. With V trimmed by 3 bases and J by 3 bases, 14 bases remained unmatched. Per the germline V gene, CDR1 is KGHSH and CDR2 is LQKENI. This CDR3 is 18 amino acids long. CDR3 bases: TGTGCCAGCTCACCTACACCCCCCACAGGGGGCGCTGACTATGGCTACACCTTC. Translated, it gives CASSPTPPTGGADYGYTF.

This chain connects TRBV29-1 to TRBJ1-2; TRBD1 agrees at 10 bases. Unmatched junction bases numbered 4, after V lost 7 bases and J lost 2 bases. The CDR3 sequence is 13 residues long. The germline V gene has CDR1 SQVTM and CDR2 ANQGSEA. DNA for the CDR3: TGCAGCGCAGGGGACAGGGGCAACTATGGCTACACCTTC. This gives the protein CSAGDRGNYGYTF.

As DNA, the CDR3 is TGTGCCAGTAGCGGGACAGGGGATTATGGTGGCTACACCTTC. It translates to CASSGTGDYGGYTF. The chain has TRBV19 and TRBJ1-2, with 10 bases identical to TRBD1. The germline gives CDR1 LNHDA, CDR2 SQIVND (reference sequence). After removal of 6 bases from V and 7 bases from J, the junction contained 8 bases not matched to a gene. This CDR3 comprises 14 residues.

The CDR3 DNA is TGTGCCAGCAGCTCGGGACTAGGTAATTCATATGAGCAGTTCTTC. Translating gives CASSSGLGNSYEQFF. This chain links TRBV7-9 with TRBJ2-1; TRBD2 agrees at 8 bases. V dropped 4 bases and J dropped 8; count of bases not matched to a gene: 10. The CDR3 totals 15 residues. Germline CDR1 is SEHNR and CDR2 is FQNEAQ (reference sequence).

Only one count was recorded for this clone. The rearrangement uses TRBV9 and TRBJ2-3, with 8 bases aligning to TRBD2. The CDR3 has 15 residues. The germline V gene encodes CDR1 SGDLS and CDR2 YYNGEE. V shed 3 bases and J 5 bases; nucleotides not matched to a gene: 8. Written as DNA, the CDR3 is TGTGCCAGCAGCGCAGGAGCGGGGGAGATAGATACGCAGTATTTT. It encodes CASSAGAGEIDTQYF.

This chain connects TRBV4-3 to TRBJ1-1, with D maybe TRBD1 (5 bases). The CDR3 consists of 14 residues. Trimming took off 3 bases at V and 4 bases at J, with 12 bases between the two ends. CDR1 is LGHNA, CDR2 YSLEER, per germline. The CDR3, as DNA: TGCGCCAGCAGCCAGTTTGCGGGGGGCACTGAAGCTTTCTTT. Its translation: CASSQFAGGTEAFF.

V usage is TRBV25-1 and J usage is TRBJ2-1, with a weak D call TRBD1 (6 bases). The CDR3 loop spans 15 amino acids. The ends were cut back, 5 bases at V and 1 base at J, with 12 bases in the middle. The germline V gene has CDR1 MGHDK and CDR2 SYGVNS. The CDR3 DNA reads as TGTGCCAGCAGTCCTCGGACAGTATCCTACAATGAGCAGTTCTTC. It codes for CASSPRTVSYNEQFF.